What follows are 14 T cell receptor beta chains derived from one specimen sequenced in a study of blood T cells in healthy people across ages. Alongside a J-beta primer mix, a sample-barcoded 5' primer served in a second PCR lasting roughly 7 to 12 cycles. TCRdb re-called the 5' RACE reads with MiXCR, one entry per CDR3 protein. The top ten hold around 24% of the sample, which has approximately 800,000 distinct CDR3 sequences, more than 55% seen once. Sequenced input: blood. These receptors came from a man aged 35 to 55 in good health.

The rearrangement uses TRBV20-1 and TRBJ1-1; a weak D match, TRBD1 (6 bases). This CDR3 has 12 residues. Germline loops: CDR1 DFQATT, CDR2 SNEGSKA (reference sequence). The CDR3 nucleotides are TGCAGACCAGAACAGGGAGACACTGAAGCTTTCTTT. This encodes CRPEQGDTEAFF.

The table lists this clonotype with a few counts. The genes are TRBV25-1 and TRBJ1-2; weak D call: TRBD1 (6 bases). Deletions cut 4 bases from V and 6 bases from J, with 15 bases between. The germline gives CDR1 MGHDK, CDR2 SYGVNS. The CDR3 spans 14 residues. The CDR3 here is CASSGHGQIHGYTF. CDR3 DNA: TGTGCCAGCAGTGGACACGGACAGATCCATGGCTACACCTTC.

The genes are TRBV7-9 and TRBJ2-5; D possibly uses TRBD1 or TRBD2 (5 bases each). The germline V gene has CDR1 SEHNR and CDR2 FQNEAQ (reference sequence). V was trimmed by 1 base and J by 11 bases, leaving 17 bases between them. This CDR3 contains 14 residues. CDR3 nucleotide sequence: TGTGCCAGCAGCTTAGAGGGGACCAACAATGAGCAGTACTTC. This sequence encodes CASSLEGTNNEQYF.

The chain carries TRBV2 and TRBJ2-3; no reliable D call. Germline V gene sequence: CDR1 SNHLY, CDR2 FYNNEI. V was cut by 5 bases and J by 3 bases, with 9 bases left in between. The CDR3 is 13 residues long. For the CDR3, the DNA is TGTGCCAGCAGTAGGCTAGTAACAGATACGCAGTATTTT. This sequence encodes CASSRLVTDTQYF.

This chain connects TRBV20-1 to TRBJ1-1; tentatively, D is TRBD1 (5 bases). The CDR3 has 12 residues. CDR1 is DFQATT and CDR2 is SNEGSKA in the germline V gene (reference sequence). The ends were cut back, 5 bases at V and 3 bases at J, with 10 bases in the middle. The CDR3 DNA follows: TGCAGTGCTCCGACGGGGGACACTGAAGCTTTCTTT. It yields the protein CSAPTGDTEAFF.

The chain links TRBV5-5 to TRBJ2-1, with 10 bases lining up with TRBD1. CDR3 length equals 16 residues. Germline loops: CDR1 SGHKS, CDR2 YYEKEE (reference sequence). The V and J ends lost 0 bases and 8 bases, in that order; junction bases with no gene match: 8. Here the CDR3 reads CASSLGHGTGEDEQFF. The CDR3 DNA reads as TGTGCCAGCAGCTTGGGGCACGGGACAGGGGAAGATGAGCAGTTCTTC.

The table lists this clonotype with a count of one. The V call is TRBV3-1, the J call TRBJ2-5; tentatively, D is TRBD2 (5 bases). The V gene lost 3 bases and the J gene lost 5 bases, with 16 bases spanning the gap. This CDR3 is built from 15 residues. The germline V gene encodes CDR1 LGHDT and CDR2 YNNKEL (reference sequence). CDR3 loop: CASSQTSQTGETQYF. As DNA, the CDR3 is TGTGCCAGCAGCCAGACCTCGCAAACGGGGGAGACCCAGTACTTC.

The rearrangement uses TRBV7-2 and TRBJ2-1, with D possibly matching TRBD2 (5 bases). V was pared by 5 bases and J by 3 bases, with 11 bases between. CDR1 and CDR2 (germline): SGHTA, FQGNSA. The CDR3 consists of 14 residues. CDR3 in amino acids: CASSRRADYNEQFF. CDR3 in DNA: TGTGCCAGCAGCCGTCGAGCGGACTACAATGAGCAGTTCTTC.

The rearrangement links TRBV6-2 or TRBV6-3 to TRBJ1-2; D unresolved. The CDR3 spans 13 residues. Germline CDR1 reads MNHEY; CDR2 reads SVGEGT. V lost 5 bases to trimming and J lost 4 bases, with 11 bases between them. CDR3 sequence: CASSQLPLYGYTF. For the CDR3, the DNA is TGTGCCAGCAGTCAACTTCCTCTCTATGGCTACACCTTC.

CDR3 bases: TGTGCCAGCAGTTGGACGGGACAGGGATACAATGAGCAGTTCTTC. As protein: CASSWTGQGYNEQFF. This chain joins TRBV28 and TRBJ2-1, with 9 bases matching TRBD1. This CDR3 is built from 15 residues. The ends lost 4 bases at V and 4 bases at J; junction bases unmatched: 5. From germline, CDR1 is MDHEN and CDR2 SYDVKM.

To note about this clonotype: Germline and junction disagree at one end, which may indicate a read error. J is TRBJ1-2 and V is TRBV12-3 or TRBV12-4, with D tentatively TRBD1 (6 bases). This CDR3 has 18 residues. The CDR3 sequence is CAGSNTQGIGTRGYGYTF. CDR3 coding DNA: TGTGCCGGCAGCAATACACAGGGTATAGGGACAAGGGGCTATGGCTACACCTTC.

At least ten counts were recorded for this clonotype. The gene calls are TRBV11-2 and TRBJ2-7, with D tentatively TRBD1 or TRBD2 (5 bases each). CDR3 length: 14 amino acids. Looked up from germline, CDR1 is SGHAT and CDR2 is FQNNGV. Trimming shortened V by 5 bases and J by 4 bases, and 15 bases separated the two germline ends. The CDR3 DNA reads as TGTGCCAGCAGCCGAGATGGGACCTCGTACGAGCAGTACTTC. This gives the protein CASSRDGTSYEQYF.

There are a few counts of this clonotype. As DNA, the CDR3 is TGTGCCAGCAGCCTAACCCTCGGACTAGCGTGGGAGCTAACGCAGTATTTT. This gives the protein CASSLTLGLAWELTQYF. The chain carries TRBV11-3 and TRBJ2-3; 9 bases are shared with TRBD2. In germline, CDR1 is SGHNT, CDR2 YENEEA. The CDR3 covers 17 residues. Losses at the gene ends were 5 bases for V and 9 bases for J; bases not matched to a gene: 18. Supplemented by reference TRBV11-3 and TRBJ2-3, the full variable domain reads EAGVVQSPRYKIIEKKQPVAFWCNPISGHNTLYWYLQNLGQGPELLIRYENEEAVDDSQLPKDRFSAERLKGVDSTLKIQPAELGDSAVYLCASSLTLGLAWELTQYFGPGTRLTVL.

This clonotype was observed many times. The chain joins TRBV4-2 to TRBJ1-6, with a possible D match to TRBD1 (5 bases). CDR1 and CDR2 from the germline V gene are LGHNA and YNFKEQ. The CDR3 consists of 14 residues. Trimming removed 0 bases at V and 7 bases at J, with 7 bases between. DNA of the CDR3: TGTGCCAGCAGCCAAGATTGGGGGAATTCACCCCTCCACTTT. Encoded protein: CASSQDWGNSPLHF.